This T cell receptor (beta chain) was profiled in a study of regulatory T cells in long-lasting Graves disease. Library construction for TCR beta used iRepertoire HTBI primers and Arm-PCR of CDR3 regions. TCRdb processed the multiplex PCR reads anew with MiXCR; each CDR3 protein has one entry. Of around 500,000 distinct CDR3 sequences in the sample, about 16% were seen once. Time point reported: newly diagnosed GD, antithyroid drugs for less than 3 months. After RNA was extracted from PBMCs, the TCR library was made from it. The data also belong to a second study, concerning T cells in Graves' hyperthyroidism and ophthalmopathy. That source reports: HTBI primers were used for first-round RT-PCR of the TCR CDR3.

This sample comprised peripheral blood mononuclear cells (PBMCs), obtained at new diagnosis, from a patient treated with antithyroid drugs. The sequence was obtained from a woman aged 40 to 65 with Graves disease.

The CDR3 is CASSPWRGSNQPQHF. CDR3 in DNA: TGTGCCAGTAGCCCTTGGCGGGGAAGCAATCAGCCCCAGCATTTT. This chain uses TRBV19 with TRBJ1-5, with D uncertain. V was clipped by 6 bases and J by 1 base, with 13 bases between them. Germline V CDR1 and CDR2: LNHDA, SQIVND (reference sequence). The CDR3 is 15 residues long.